This record looks at one T cell receptor (beta chain) sequence and its context. Its antigen remains unknown. Produced via immunoSEQ multiplex PCR; TCRdb's table is partial and in-frame only. The sample records tens of thousands of clones, more than 80% being singletons. This record belongs to a study of T cell responses to AZD1222 COVID-19 vaccine. Whole-study findings and limits: Unmutated variant regions reportedly attract nearly half of all spike-specific TCRs. The study identified only five to seven AZD1222 recipients as seropositive at baseline.

This receptor was obtained from an adult in good health. The material was peripheral blood, obtained on day 0 of AZD1222 vaccination.

DNA for the CDR3: TGTGCCAGCAGCTTGTCTAGCGGGAGGTCTGAGCAGTTCTTC. It is translated as CASSLSSGRSEQFF. The gene calls are TRBV5-8 and TRBJ2-1; TRBD2 matches at 11 bases. The germline gives CDR1 SGHTS, CDR2 YDEGEE. J was trimmed by 9 bases and V by 1 base; bases with no gene match: 3. This CDR3 is built from 14 residues.